This T cell receptor beta chain was found in a study of graft-versus-host responses after intestinal transplantation. Study results and limitations: Ileal or blood samples showed some GvH clones first, and such clones were also found in recipient marrow.

As concerns this clone: The target antigen is unknown.

Here immunoSEQ multiplex PCR was the method, and the copy in TCRdb shows in-frame clones only, minus some. The sample lists about 48,000 clones, around 90% seen once, with more than 2% in the top ten. CDR3 length equals 14 residues. Trimming left V 1 base short and J 6 bases short, with 12 bases between. Germline V gene data show CDR1 as LNHDA and CDR2 as SQIVND (reference sequence). V gene TRBV19 combines with J gene TRBJ1-2, with a possible D match to TRBD1 (5 bases). The sequencing here drew on unstimulated CD4+ T cells sorted from spleen or lymph node cells, taken before transplant. The clonotype was recovered from a human donor who was the organ donor for an intestinal transplant. The CDR3 here is CASSIGGTRNGYTF. The CDR3 region has the DNA TGTGCCAGTAGTATAGGGGGGACTAGGAATGGCTACACCTTC.